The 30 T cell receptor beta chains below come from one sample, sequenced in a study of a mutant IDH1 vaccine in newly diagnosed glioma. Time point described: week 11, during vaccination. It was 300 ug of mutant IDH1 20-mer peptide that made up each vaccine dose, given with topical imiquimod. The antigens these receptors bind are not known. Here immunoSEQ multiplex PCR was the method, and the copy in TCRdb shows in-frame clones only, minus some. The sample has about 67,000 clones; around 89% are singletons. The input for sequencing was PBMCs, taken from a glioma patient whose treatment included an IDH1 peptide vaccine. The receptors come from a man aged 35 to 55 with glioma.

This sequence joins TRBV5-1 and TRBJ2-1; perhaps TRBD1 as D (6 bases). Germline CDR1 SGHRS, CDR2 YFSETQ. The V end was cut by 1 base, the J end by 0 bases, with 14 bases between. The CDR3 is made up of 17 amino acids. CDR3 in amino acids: CASSLFGGSGSYNEQFF. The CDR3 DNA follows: TGCGCCAGCAGCTTGTTTGGGGGCTCGGGCTCCTACAATGAGCAGTTCTTC.

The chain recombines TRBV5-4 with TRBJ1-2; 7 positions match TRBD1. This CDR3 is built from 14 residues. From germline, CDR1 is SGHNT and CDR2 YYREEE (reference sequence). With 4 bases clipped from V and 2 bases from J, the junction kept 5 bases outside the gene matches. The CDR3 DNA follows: TGTGCCAGCAGCCCGGGACAGTCCAACTATGGCTACACCTTC. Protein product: CASSPGQSNYGYTF.

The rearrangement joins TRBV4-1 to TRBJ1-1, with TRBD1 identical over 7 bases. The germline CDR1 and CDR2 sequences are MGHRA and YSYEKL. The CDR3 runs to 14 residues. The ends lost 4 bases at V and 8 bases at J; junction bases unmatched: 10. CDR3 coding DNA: TGCGCCAGCAGCCGTGTAGTCCCGGGACAGGAAGCTTTCTTT. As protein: CASSRVVPGQEAFF.

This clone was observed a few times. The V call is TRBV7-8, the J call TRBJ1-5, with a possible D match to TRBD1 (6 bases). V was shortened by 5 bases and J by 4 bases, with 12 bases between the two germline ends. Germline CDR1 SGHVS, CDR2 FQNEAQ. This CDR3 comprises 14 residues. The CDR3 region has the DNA TGTGCCAGCAGCCCTTTGGACAGTAATCAGCCCCAGCATTTT. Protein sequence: CASSPLDSNQPQHF.

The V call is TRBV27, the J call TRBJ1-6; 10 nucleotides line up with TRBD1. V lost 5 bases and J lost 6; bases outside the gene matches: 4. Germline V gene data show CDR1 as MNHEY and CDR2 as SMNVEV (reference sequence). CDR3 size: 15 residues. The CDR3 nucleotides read TGTGCCAGCAGTACCGGGACAGGGGTTAATTCACCCCTCCACTTT. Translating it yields CASSTGTGVNSPLHF.

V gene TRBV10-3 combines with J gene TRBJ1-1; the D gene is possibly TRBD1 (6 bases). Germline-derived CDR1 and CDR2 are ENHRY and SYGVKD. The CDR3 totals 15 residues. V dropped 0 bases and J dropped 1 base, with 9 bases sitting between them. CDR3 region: CAISESLDRNTEAFF. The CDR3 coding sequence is TGTGCCATCAGTGAGTCCCTGGACAGGAACACTGAAGCTTTCTTT.

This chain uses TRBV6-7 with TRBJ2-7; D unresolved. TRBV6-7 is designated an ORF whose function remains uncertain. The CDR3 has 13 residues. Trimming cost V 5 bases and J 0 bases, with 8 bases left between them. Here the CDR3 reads CASSPVSSYEQYF. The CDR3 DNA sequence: TGTGCCAGCAGTCCAGTTAGCTCCTACGAGCAGTACTTC.

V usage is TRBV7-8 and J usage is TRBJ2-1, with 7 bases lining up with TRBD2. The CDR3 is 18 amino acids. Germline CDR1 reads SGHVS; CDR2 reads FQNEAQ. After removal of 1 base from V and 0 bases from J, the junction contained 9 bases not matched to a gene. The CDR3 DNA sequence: TGTGCCAGCAGCTTAGAGGGTAGCGGGTTTAGCTCCTACAATGAGCAGTTCTTC. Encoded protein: CASSLEGSGFSSYNEQFF.

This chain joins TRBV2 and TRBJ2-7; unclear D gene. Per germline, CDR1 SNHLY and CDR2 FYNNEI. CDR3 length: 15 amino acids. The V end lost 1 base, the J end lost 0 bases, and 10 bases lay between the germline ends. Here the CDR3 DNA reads TGTGCCAGCAGTGAAGATCTATCGGTCTCCTACGAGCAGTACGTC. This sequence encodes CASSEDLSVSYEQYV.

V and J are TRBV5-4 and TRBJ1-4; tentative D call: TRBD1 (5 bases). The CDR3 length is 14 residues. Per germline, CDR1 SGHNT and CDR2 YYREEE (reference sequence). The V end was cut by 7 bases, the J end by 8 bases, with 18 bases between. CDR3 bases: TGTGCCAGCGCCCCGGGCAGGGAAATCGAAAAACTGTTTTTT. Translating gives CASAPGREIEKLFF. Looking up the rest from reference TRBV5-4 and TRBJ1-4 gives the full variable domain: ETGVTQSPTHLIKTRGQQVTLRCSSQSGHNTVSWYQQALGQGPQFIFQYYREEENGRGNFPPRFSGLQFPNYSSELNVNALELDDSALYLCASAPGREIEKLFFGSGTQLSVL.

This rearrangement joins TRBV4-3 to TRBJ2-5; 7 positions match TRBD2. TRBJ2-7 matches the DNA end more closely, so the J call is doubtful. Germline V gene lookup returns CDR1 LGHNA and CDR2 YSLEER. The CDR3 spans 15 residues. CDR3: CASSLSPGTTYEQYF. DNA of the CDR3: TGCGCCAGCAGCCTTTCACCCGGGACTACTTACGAGCAGTACTTC.

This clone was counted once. Written as DNA, the CDR3 is TGTGCCAGCAGCCTCATCCCACAGGGGAAGGGGGGCTACACCTTC. It is translated as CASSLIPQGKGGYTF. The V call is TRBV6-5, the J call TRBJ1-2; the match to TRBD1 covers 7 bases. Germline V gives CDR1 MNHEY, CDR2 SVGAGI. The CDR3 consists of 15 residues. With 6 bases clipped from V and 8 bases from J, the junction kept 15 bases outside the gene matches.

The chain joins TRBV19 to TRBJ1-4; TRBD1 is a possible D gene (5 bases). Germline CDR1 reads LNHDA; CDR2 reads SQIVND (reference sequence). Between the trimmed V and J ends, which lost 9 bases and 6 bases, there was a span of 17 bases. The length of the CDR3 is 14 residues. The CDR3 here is CASTRWGGDEKLFF. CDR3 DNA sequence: TGTGCCAGCACCCGATGGGGAGGGGATGAAAAACTGTTTTTT.

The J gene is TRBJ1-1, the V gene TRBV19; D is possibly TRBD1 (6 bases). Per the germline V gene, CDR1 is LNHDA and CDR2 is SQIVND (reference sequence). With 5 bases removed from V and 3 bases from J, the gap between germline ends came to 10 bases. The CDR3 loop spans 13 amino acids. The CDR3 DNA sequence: TGTGCCAGTAGTCAGGGGAAGGACACTGAAGCTTTCTTT. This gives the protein CASSQGKDTEAFF.

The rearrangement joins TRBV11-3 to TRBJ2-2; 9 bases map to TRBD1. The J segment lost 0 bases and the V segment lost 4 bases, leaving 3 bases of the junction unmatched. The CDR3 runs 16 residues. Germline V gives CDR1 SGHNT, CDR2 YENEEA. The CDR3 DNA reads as TGTGCCAGCAGCTCCTGGGACAGGGCGAACACCGGGGAGCTGTTTTTT. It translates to CASSSWDRANTGELFF.

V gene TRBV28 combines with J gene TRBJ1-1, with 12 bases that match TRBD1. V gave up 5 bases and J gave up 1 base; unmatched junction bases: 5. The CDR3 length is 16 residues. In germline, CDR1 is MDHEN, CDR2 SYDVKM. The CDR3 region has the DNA TGTGCCAGCAGTCCCATGGGACAGGGGGCGAACACTGAAGCTTTCTTT. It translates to CASSPMGQGANTEAFF.

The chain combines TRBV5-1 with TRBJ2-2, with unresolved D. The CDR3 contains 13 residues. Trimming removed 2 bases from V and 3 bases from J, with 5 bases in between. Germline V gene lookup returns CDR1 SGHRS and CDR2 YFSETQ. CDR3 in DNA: TGCGCCAGCAGCTTAAAAGACACCGGGGAGCTGTTTTTT. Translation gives CASSLKDTGELFF.

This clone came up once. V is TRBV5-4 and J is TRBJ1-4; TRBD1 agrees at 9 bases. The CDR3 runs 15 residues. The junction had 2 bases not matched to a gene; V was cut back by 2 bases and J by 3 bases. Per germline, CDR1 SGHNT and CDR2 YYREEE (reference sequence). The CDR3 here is CASSLDRGSNEKLFF. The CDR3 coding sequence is TGTGCCAGCAGCTTAGACAGGGGGTCTAATGAAAAACTGTTTTTT.

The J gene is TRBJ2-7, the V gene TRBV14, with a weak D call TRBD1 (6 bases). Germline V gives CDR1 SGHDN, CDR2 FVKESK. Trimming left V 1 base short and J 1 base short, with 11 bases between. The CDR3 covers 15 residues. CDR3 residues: CASSQVGQRSYEQYF. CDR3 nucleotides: TGTGCCAGCAGCCAAGTAGGACAGCGGTCCTACGAGCAGTACTTC.

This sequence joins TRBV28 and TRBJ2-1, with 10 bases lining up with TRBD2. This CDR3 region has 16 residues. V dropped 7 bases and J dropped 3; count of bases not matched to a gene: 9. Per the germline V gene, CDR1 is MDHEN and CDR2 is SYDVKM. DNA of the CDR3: TGTGCCAGCACTACACCCCTAGCGGGAGACTACAATGAGCAGTTCTTC. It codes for CASTTPLAGDYNEQFF. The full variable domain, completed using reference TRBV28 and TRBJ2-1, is DVKVTQSSRYLVKRTGEKVFLECVQDMDHENMFWYRQDPGLGLRLIYFSYDVKMKEKGDIPEGYSVSREKKERFSLILESASTNQTSMYLCASTTPLAGDYNEQFFGPGTRLTVL.

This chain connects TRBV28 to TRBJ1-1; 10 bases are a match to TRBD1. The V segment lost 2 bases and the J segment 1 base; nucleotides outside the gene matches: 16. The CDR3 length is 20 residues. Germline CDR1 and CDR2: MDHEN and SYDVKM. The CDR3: CASSLPTPGQGMWRNTEAFF. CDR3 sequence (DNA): TGTGCCAGCAGTTTACCCACTCCGGGACAGGGGATGTGGAGGAACACTGAAGCTTTCTTT.

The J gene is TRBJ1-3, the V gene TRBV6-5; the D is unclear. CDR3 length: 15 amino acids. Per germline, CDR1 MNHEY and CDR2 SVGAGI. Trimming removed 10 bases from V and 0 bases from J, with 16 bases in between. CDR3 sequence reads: CATSELPNSGNTIYF. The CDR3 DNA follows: TGTGCCACCAGCGAACTCCCGAACTCTGGAAACACCATATATTTT.

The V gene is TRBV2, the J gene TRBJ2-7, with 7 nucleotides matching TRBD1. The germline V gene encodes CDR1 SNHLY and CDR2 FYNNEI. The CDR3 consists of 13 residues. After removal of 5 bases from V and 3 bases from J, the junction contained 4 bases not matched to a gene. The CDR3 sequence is CASSRTGYYEQYF. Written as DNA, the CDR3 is TGTGCCAGCAGTCGGACAGGCTACTACGAGCAGTACTTC.

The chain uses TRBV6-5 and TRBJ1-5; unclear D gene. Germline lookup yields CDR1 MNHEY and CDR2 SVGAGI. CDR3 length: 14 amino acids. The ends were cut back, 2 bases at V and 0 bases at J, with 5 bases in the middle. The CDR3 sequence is CASSYRNSNQPQHF. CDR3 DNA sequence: TGTGCCAGCAGTTACAGGAATAGCAATCAGCCCCAGCATTTT.

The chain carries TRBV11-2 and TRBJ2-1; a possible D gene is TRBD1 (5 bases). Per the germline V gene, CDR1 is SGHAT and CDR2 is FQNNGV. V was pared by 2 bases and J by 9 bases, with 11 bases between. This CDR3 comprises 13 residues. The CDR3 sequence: CASSLFRVGEQFF. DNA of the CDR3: TGTGCCAGCAGCTTATTCAGGGTGGGTGAGCAGTTCTTC.

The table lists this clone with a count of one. Written as DNA, the CDR3 is TGTGCCAGCAGTCCGCGGGGAAAGGAACATAATTCACCCCTCCACTTT. Residues: CASSPRGKEHNSPLHF. The rearrangement links TRBV28 to TRBJ1-6; D not certain. V lost 5 bases to trimming and J lost 5 bases, with 16 bases between them. In germline, CDR1 is MDHEN, CDR2 SYDVKM. The CDR3 has 16 amino acids.

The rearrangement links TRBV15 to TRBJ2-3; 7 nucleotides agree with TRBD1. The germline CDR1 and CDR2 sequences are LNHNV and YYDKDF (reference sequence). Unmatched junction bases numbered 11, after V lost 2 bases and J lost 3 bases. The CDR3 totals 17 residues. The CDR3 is CATSRRLPGQKTDTQYF. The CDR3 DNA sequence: TGTGCCACCAGCAGAAGACTACCGGGACAGAAGACAGATACGCAGTATTTT.

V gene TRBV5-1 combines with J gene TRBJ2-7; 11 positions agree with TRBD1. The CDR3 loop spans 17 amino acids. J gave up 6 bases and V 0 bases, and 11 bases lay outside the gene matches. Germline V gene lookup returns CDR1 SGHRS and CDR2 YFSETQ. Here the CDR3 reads CASSLGLGTGGYGEQYV. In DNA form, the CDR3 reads TGCGCCAGCAGCTTGGGCCTCGGGACAGGGGGTTACGGCGAGCAGTACGTC.

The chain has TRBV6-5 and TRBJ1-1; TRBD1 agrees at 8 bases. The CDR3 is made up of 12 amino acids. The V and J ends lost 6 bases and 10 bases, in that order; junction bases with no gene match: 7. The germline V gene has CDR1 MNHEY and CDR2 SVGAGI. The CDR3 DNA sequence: TGTGCCAGCAGCCCACGGACAGGGCCAGCTTTCTTT. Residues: CASSPRTGPAFF.

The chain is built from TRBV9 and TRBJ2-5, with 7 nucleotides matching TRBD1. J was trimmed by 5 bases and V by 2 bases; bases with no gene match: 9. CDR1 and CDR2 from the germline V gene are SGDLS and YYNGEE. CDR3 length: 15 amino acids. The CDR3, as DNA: TGTGCCAGCAGCGTCGCACAGGGGCAAAGGGAGACCCAGTACTTC. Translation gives CASSVAQGQRETQYF.